Each of the 2 T cell receptor beta chains below was sequenced from the same sample in a study of CD8 T cells in ankylosing spondylitis. Which antigens these TCRs recognize remains unknown. A single record per CDR3 protein comes from TCRdb applying MiXCR to the 5' RACE reads. The sample records a few hundred thousand distinct CDR3 sequences, 20% to 25% being singletons. Study results and caveats: It appeared that ankylosing spondylitis blood was characterized by a TCR beta motif of roughly 8 highly homologous variants.

Specimen: blood, either unsorted or a sorted T cell fraction (not recorded which). These receptors all stem from a male donor with ankylosing spondylitis.

The chain employs TRBV6-1 and TRBJ2-1; D tentatively fits TRBD1 or TRBD2 (6 bases each). In germline, CDR1 is MNHNS, CDR2 SASEGT. V was shortened by 7 bases and J by 4 bases, with 14 bases between the two germline ends. The CDR3 sequence is 14 residues long. CDR3 DNA: TGTGCCAGCAACTTTAGGGGGAGGTACAATGAGCAGTTCTTC. Protein sequence: CASNFRGRYNEQFF.

This chain links TRBV6-6 with TRBJ2-5, with a possible D match to TRBD2 (6 bases). Trimming pared 7 bases from V and 1 base from J, leaving 10 bases between. Germline assignment: CDR1 MNHNY and CDR2 SVGAGI (reference sequence). This CDR3 is built from 13 residues. The CDR3 DNA is TGTGCCAGCACCACTAGCAGCCAAGAGACCCAGTACTTC. This sequence encodes CASTTSSQETQYF.